These 2 T cell receptor beta chains were sequenced from one sample in a study of T cell repertoires in cytomegalovirus infection. Each CDR3 protein gets one entry after TCRdb re-called the reads with MiXCR. The table includes more than 150,000 distinct CDR3 sequences, approximately 20% detected once. The sequenced sample consisted of PBMCs. Receptor source: a human donor in good health (CMV status not recorded). Some clones in this sample may be carry-over from other donors' samples.

The rearrangement uses TRBV7-3 and TRBJ2-2; D is possibly TRBD1 (5 bases). Germline values: CDR1 SGHTA, CDR2 FQGTGA. Between the trimmed V and J ends, which lost 4 bases and 4 bases, there was a span of 19 bases. The CDR3 is 17 amino acids. CDR3 in DNA: TGTGCCAGCAGCTATACGGCCAGGGTATATGGCACCGGGGAGCTGTTTTTT. Its protein product is CASSYTARVYGTGELFF. The full variable domain, rest sourced from reference TRBV7-3 and TRBJ2-2, is GAGVSQTPSNKVTEKGKYVELRCDPISGHTALYWYRQSLGQGPEFLIYFQGTGAADDSGLPNDRFFAVRPEGSVSTLKIQRTERGDSAVYLCASSYTARVYGTGELFFGEGSRLTVL.

This clonotype was found once. The V and J genes are TRBV12-3 or TRBV12-4 and TRBJ2-5; D is possibly TRBD1 or TRBD2 (5 bases each). Trimming left V 3 bases short and J 2 bases short, with 16 bases between. This CDR3 is built from 16 residues. The CDR3 nucleotides are TGTGCCAGCAGTTTGGGGGTCGAAAGGTATCAAGAGACCCAGTACTTC. The encoded protein is CASSLGVERYQETQYF.